This TCR beta chain originates from a study of blood T cells in healthy people across ages. This clonotype was seen a handful of times. Germline V gene sequence: CDR1 SGHRS, CDR2 YFSETQ. CDR3 size: 14 residues. Trimming shortened V by 6 bases and J by 1 base, and 8 bases separated the two germline ends. A J-beta primer mix and a sample-barcoded 5' primer were used in a second PCR of roughly 6 to 12 cycles. TCRdb re-called the 5' RACE reads with MiXCR, one entry per CDR3 protein. This sample has about 650,000 distinct CDR3 sequences, with approximately 29% found just once. The sequencing sample was made of blood. The genes are TRBV5-1 and TRBJ2-6, with unresolved D. This sequence originates from a woman of 80 years or more in good health. The CDR3 DNA follows: TGCGCCAGCAACGTGTTGTCTGGGGCCAACGTCCTGACTTTC. Amino acids: CASNVLSGANVLTF.